Listed here are 27 T cell receptor beta chains from one sample, sequenced in a study of T cells in narcolepsy. Only in-frame clones appear in the TCRdb table, and some are missing; sequencing was by immunoSEQ multiplex PCR. In the table there are tens of thousands of clones, approximately 80% of which are singletons. Specimen: memory (CD45RA-) CD4+ T cells from blood. The source is a human donor in good health.

DNA for the CDR3: TGTGCCATCAGAGACGGACAGGAGGGAAATCAGCCCCAGCATTTT. It codes for CAIRDGQEGNQPQHF. The genes are TRBV10-3 and TRBJ1-5; TRBD1 agrees at 7 bases. Germline CDR1 reads ENHRY; CDR2 reads SYGVKD. Trimming removed 6 bases from V and 4 bases from J; junction bases left unmatched: 9. This CDR3 region has 15 residues.

The V call is TRBV10-3, the J call TRBJ2-5, with 7 bases identical to TRBD1. The V and J ends lost 10 bases and 1 base, in that order; junction bases with no gene match: 6. In germline, CDR1 is ENHRY, CDR2 SYGVKD. The CDR3 has 13 amino acids. Here the CDR3 reads CASKQGSQETQYF. The CDR3 coding sequence is TGTGCCAGCAAACAGGGGAGCCAAGAGACCCAGTACTTC.

The chain links TRBV19 to TRBJ1-2; possibly TRBD1 for D (6 bases). Germline CDR1 LNHDA, CDR2 SQIVND (reference sequence). The CDR3 totals 15 residues. The V end was cut by 5 bases, the J end by 2 bases, with 15 bases between. The CDR3 DNA sequence: TGTGCCAGTAGTCCACTCGGACAGACCAACTATGGCTACACCTTC. It translates to CASSPLGQTNYGYTF.

This clone was observed a handful of times. This sequence joins TRBV6-1 and TRBJ1-1; D unresolved. Trimming took off 2 bases at V and 3 bases at J, with 13 bases between the two ends. The CDR3 runs 15 residues. CDR1 is MNHNS and CDR2 is SASEGT in the germline V gene. CDR3 in amino acids: CASSESPGSHTEAFF. CDR3 nucleotide sequence: TGTGCCAGCAGTGAATCCCCGGGAAGTCACACTGAAGCTTTCTTT.

This chain connects TRBV7-9 to TRBJ2-3, with TRBD2 as a possible D gene (5 bases). The CDR3 length is 15 residues. The V gene's germline CDR1 is SEHNR and CDR2 FQNEAQ (reference sequence). V lost 0 bases and J 5 bases, leaving 12 bases between the germline ends. This chain's CDR3 is CASSLAWAEGDTQYF. CDR3 DNA: TGTGCCAGCAGCTTAGCGTGGGCAGAGGGAGATACGCAGTATTTT. The entire variable domain, with the rest obtained from reference TRBV7-9 and TRBJ2-3, is as follows: DTGVSQNPRHKITKRGQNVTFRCDPISEHNRLYWYRQTLGQGPEFLTYFQNEAQLEKSRLLSDRFSAERPKGSFSTLEIQRTEQGDSAMYLCASSLAWAEGDTQYFGPGTRLTVL.

The chain combines TRBV11-2 with TRBJ1-5; tentatively, D is TRBD1 (5 bases). This CDR3 spans 13 amino acids. V was trimmed by 6 bases and J by 5 bases, leaving 11 bases between them. Germline V gene sequence: CDR1 SGHAT, CDR2 FQNNGV. CDR3 sequence reads: CASSQGVHQPQHF. Written as DNA, the CDR3 is TGTGCCAGCAGTCAAGGGGTTCATCAGCCCCAGCATTTT.

This sequence joins TRBV6-1 and TRBJ1-2; perhaps TRBD1 as D (6 bases). The CDR3 consists of 14 residues. Germline V gene data show CDR1 as MNHNS and CDR2 as SASEGT. Deletions cut 2 bases from V and 5 bases from J, with 12 bases between. In DNA, the CDR3 is TGTGCCAGCAGTGAACAAGAGGGGGTGTATGGCTACACCTTC. Translating it yields CASSEQEGVYGYTF.

The chain uses TRBV19 and TRBJ1-5; D is possibly TRBD1 (5 bases). Germline CDR1 LNHDA, CDR2 SQIVND (reference sequence). The CDR3 totals 15 residues. V was pared by 3 bases and J by 6 bases, with 15 bases between. CDR3 bases: TGTGCCAGTAGTATTCCAACCTCAGGGAGTCAGCCCCAGCATTTT. Amino acid sequence: CASSIPTSGSQPQHF.

A few counts support this clone. CDR3 in amino acids: CASSLVAPSTDTQYF. CDR3 DNA: TGTGCCAGCAGCTTGGTGGCCCCTAGCACAGATACGCAGTATTTT. The rearrangement uses TRBV5-6 and TRBJ2-3; D is ambiguous. Germline values: CDR1 SGHDT, CDR2 YYEEEE. Trimming took off 0 bases at V and 0 bases at J, with 8 bases between the two ends. This CDR3 has 15 residues. Variable domain in full (rest from reference TRBV5-6 and TRBJ2-3): DAGVTQSPTHLIKTRGQQVTLRCSPKSGHDTVSWYQQALGQGPQFIFQYYEEEERQRGNFPDRFSGHQFPNYSSELNVNALLLGDSALYLCASSLVAPSTDTQYFGPGTRLTVL.

This clone came up once. V and J are TRBV29-1 and TRBJ2-1; the D is unclear. V was trimmed by 7 bases and J by 8 bases, leaving 12 bases between them. The length of the CDR3 is 11 residues. Germline V gene sequence: CDR1 SQVTM, CDR2 ANQGSEA. The CDR3 sequence is CSASAVHEQFF. As DNA, the CDR3 is TGCAGCGCATCCGCCGTCCATGAGCAGTTCTTC.

This clone showed up just a few times. This chain connects TRBV6-1 to TRBJ1-2; TRBD1 matches at 10 bases. Trimming cost V 6 bases and J 3 bases; bases outside gene matches: 4. CDR3 length: 14 amino acids. Germline V gene sequence: CDR1 MNHNS, CDR2 SASEGT. The DNA of the CDR3 is TGTGCCAGCAGCCAGACAGGGGGCTACTATGGCTACACCTTC. This sequence encodes CASSQTGGYYGYTF.

The V and J genes are TRBV14 and TRBJ1-2; TRBD1 is a possible D gene (5 bases). This CDR3 spans 13 amino acids. Trimming cost V 3 bases and J 4 bases, with 9 bases left between them. CDR1 is SGHDN, CDR2 FVKESK, per germline. CDR3 nucleotide sequence: TGTGCCAGCAGCCAGCGGCAGGGCTATGGCTACACCTTC. It encodes CASSQRQGYGYTF.

The CDR3 loop reads CASSLEGAGYNEQFF. In DNA form, the CDR3 reads TGTGCCAGCAGCTTAGAGGGGGCGGGTTACAATGAGCAGTTCTTC. The rearrangement links TRBV11-2 to TRBJ2-1, with D perhaps TRBD1 (6 bases). The CDR3 spans 15 residues. V shed 0 bases and J shed 4 bases, with 10 bases lying between them. From germline, CDR1 is SGHAT and CDR2 FQNNGV.

This clone occurred a few times. This chain links TRBV30 with TRBJ2-2; TRBD1 agrees at 8 bases. In germline, CDR1 is GTSNPN, CDR2 SVGIG (reference sequence). CDR3 size: 14 residues. V lost 2 bases, J lost 7 bases, and 6 bases stayed unmatched. CDR3 in DNA: TGTGCCTGGAGTCGACAGGGGCGGGGCGGGGAGCTGTTTTTT. Residues: CAWSRQGRGGELFF.

This clone was detected a few times. The V gene is TRBV23-1, the J gene TRBJ2-1, with 8 bases lining up with TRBD2. TRBV23-1 is an ORF; its function is uncertain. The CDR3 contains 15 residues. The V segment lost 8 bases and the J segment 6 bases; nucleotides outside the gene matches: 12. DNA of the CDR3: TGCGCCAGCCCCGCGGGGGGAATCCGACTCAATGAGCAGTTCTTC. This codes for CASPAGGIRLNEQFF.

This clone has just a few counts. V usage is TRBV30 and J usage is TRBJ1-1; 7 bases are a match to TRBD1. There are 11 residues in the CDR3. Germline CDR1 reads GTSNPN; CDR2 reads SVGIG (reference sequence). Trimming removed 8 bases from V and 8 bases from J; junction bases left unmatched: 8. The CDR3 region is CAGTRGREAFF. For the CDR3, the DNA is TGTGCCGGGACAAGGGGGCGCGAAGCTTTCTTT.

This clone occurred once. The V gene is TRBV6-1, the J gene TRBJ1-5, with 7 positions matching TRBD1. V shed 6 bases and J 6 bases; nucleotides not matched to a gene: 8. Germline loops: CDR1 MNHNS, CDR2 SASEGT. The CDR3 contains 14 residues. The DNA of the CDR3 is TGTGCCAGCAGGGGACAGCTCGGAGGTCAGCCCCAGCATTTT. Residues: CASRGQLGGQPQHF.

In regard to this clone: A read error may produce the germline difference seen at one junction end. The J gene is TRBJ2-1, the V gene TRBV4-3; D may be TRBD1 or TRBD2 (5 bases each). Per germline, CDR1 LGHNA and CDR2 YSLEER. The CDR3 is made up of 18 amino acids. The CDR3 sequence is CASSEEPPGTVSFNEQFF. DNA of the CDR3: TGCGCCAGCAGCGAAGAACCTCCCGGGACCGTATCTTTCAATGAGCAGTTCTTC.

This chain joins TRBV15 and TRBJ2-7; possibly TRBD1 or TRBD2 for D (5 bases each). The germline V gene has CDR1 LNHNV and CDR2 YYDKDF (reference sequence). V was shortened by 0 bases and J by 2 bases, with 14 bases between the two germline ends. The CDR3 covers 16 residues. The CDR3 reads CATSRDSGQGAYEQYF. CDR3 in DNA: TGTGCCACCAGCAGAGATAGTGGGCAGGGAGCCTACGAGCAGTACTTC.

The DNA for the CDR3 is TGTGCCAGCAGCCGGAGCCTCCGGCCCCCTAGCACAGATACGCAGTATTTT. Protein sequence: CASSRSLRPPSTDTQYF. V usage is TRBV27 and J usage is TRBJ2-3; D is ambiguous. The CDR3 length is 17 residues. The V end was cut by 6 bases, the J end by 0 bases, with 19 bases between. Per the germline V gene, CDR1 is MNHEY and CDR2 is SMNVEV (reference sequence).

This chain uses TRBV2 with TRBJ2-1, with 9 bases that match TRBD1. The CDR3 sequence is 17 residues long. The V gene end was trimmed by 0 bases and the J gene end by 9 bases; junction bases not matched to a gene: 12. Germline V lookup: CDR1 SNHLY, CDR2 FYNNEI. The CDR3 DNA is TGTGCCAGCAGTGAAGCCGCGGCGGGACAGGGCAGGGCTGAGCAGTTCTTC. Protein: CASSEAAAGQGRAEQFF.

This clone has just a few counts. The rearrangement joins TRBV18 to TRBJ1-1; no clear D gene. CDR1 and CDR2 from the germline V gene are KGHSH and LQKENI. Between the trimmed V and J ends, which lost 5 bases and 0 bases, there was a span of 13 bases. The CDR3 length is 15 residues. The CDR3 sequence: CASSTFGRLNTEAFF. The CDR3 nucleotides read TGTGCCAGCTCAACGTTTGGACGGTTGAACACTGAAGCTTTCTTT. Full variable domain (missing parts from reference TRBV18 and TRBJ1-1): NAGVMQNPRHLVRRRGQEARLRCSPMKGHSHVYWYRQLPEEGLKFMVYLQKENIIDESGMPKERFSAEFPKEGPSILRIQQVVRGDSAAYFCASSTFGRLNTEAFFGQGTRLTVV.

This clone was observed a single time. This chain uses TRBV7-8 with TRBJ1-4; 9 nucleotides line up with TRBD1. Germline CDR1 is SGHVS and CDR2 is FQNEAQ. The CDR3 sequence is 15 residues long. Germline trimming cut 1 base from V and 6 bases from J; bases unmatched to any gene: 3. The CDR3 here is CASSLGDRVDEKLFF. CDR3 nucleotide sequence: TGTGCCAGCAGCTTAGGGGACAGGGTGGATGAAAAACTGTTTTTT.

The V gene is TRBV5-1, the J gene TRBJ1-1; 7 nucleotides line up with TRBD1. Trimming at V came to 5 bases and at J to 1 base, leaving 2 bases not matched to a gene. Germline V gene sequence: CDR1 SGHRS, CDR2 YFSETQ. The CDR3 is 13 amino acids. The CDR3: CASRRQGNTEAFF. The CDR3 coding sequence is TGCGCCAGCAGGCGACAGGGGAACACTGAAGCTTTCTTT.

This chain connects TRBV6-1 to TRBJ1-3, with TRBD1 matching over 7 bases. After removal of 10 bases from V and 0 bases from J, the junction contained 9 bases not matched to a gene. The CDR3 spans 15 residues. Germline-derived CDR1 and CDR2 are MNHNS and SASEGT. Here the CDR3 reads CAITLTGDSGNTIYF. CDR3 DNA: TGTGCCATTACACTAACAGGGGACTCTGGAAACACCATATATTTT.

This clone was seen a few times. The V gene is TRBV9, the J gene TRBJ2-1; unclear D gene. The CDR3 totals 11 residues. Trimming removed 4 bases from V and 6 bases from J, with 5 bases in between. The germline V gene has CDR1 SGDLS and CDR2 YYNGEE. The CDR3 region is CASSYSNEQFF. Written as DNA, the CDR3 is TGTGCCAGCAGCTACTCCAATGAGCAGTTCTTC.

Here the CDR3 DNA reads TGTGCCGTCTATAGGGAGATGAACACTGAAGCTTTCTTT. This codes for CAVYREMNTEAFF. The chain uses TRBV2 and TRBJ1-1; D gene ambiguous. Germline CDR1 is SNHLY and CDR2 is FYNNEI. The CDR3 spans 13 residues. V lost 11 bases and J 0 bases, leaving 13 bases between the germline ends.